One and the same sample provided the 16 T cell receptor beta chains below, sequenced in a study of T cell responses to AZD1222 COVID-19 vaccine. TCRdb keeps only in-frame clones here, not all; method: immunoSEQ multiplex PCR. The table has about 60,000 clones, 65% to 90% seen once. Here the sequenced sample was peripheral blood, taken 28 days after the second AZD1222 dose. These receptors were taken from an adult who received the AZD1222 COVID-19 vaccine.

The rearrangement joins TRBV3-1 (or the pseudogene TRBV3-2) to TRBJ2-6, with 10 bases aligning to TRBD1. Germline V gene data show CDR1 as LGHDT and CDR2 as YNNKEL (reference sequence). The CDR3 runs 17 residues. V gave up 0 bases and J gave up 8 bases; unmatched junction bases: 7. CDR3 bases: TGTGCCAGCAGCCAAGATTACGGGGGACAGGGGCCCAACGTCCTGACTTTC. This translates into CASSQDYGGQGPNVLTF.

V gene TRBV19 combines with J gene TRBJ2-6, with D perhaps matching TRBD2 (5 bases). Trimming removed 7 bases at V and 0 bases at J, with 10 bases between. Germline V CDR1 and CDR2: LNHDA, SQIVND (reference sequence). The CDR3 is 15 amino acids. In nucleotides, the CDR3 is TGTGCCAGTATAGCGAGAGTCTCTGGGGCCAACGTCCTGACTTTC. It yields the protein CASIARVSGANVLTF.

The chain links TRBV6-5 to TRBJ2-1; no clear D gene. This CDR3 spans 12 amino acids. V was pared by 0 bases and J by 6 bases, with 3 bases between. Germline V gene lookup returns CDR1 MNHEY and CDR2 SVGAGI. The CDR3 protein is CASSYSLNEQFF. CDR3 DNA: TGTGCCAGCAGTTACTCACTCAATGAGCAGTTCTTC.

The chain links TRBV6-5 to TRBJ1-6; D not resolved. The germline gives CDR1 MNHEY, CDR2 SVGAGI. V shed 6 bases and J shed 9 bases, with 18 bases lying between them. CDR3 size: 15 residues. The DNA of the CDR3 is TGTGCCAGCAGAGCCTCCGTCCGAACTCCTTCACCCCTCCACTTT. Protein sequence: CASRASVRTPSPLHF.

The chain carries TRBV7-9 and TRBJ1-2; D not certain. Germline V lookup: CDR1 SEHNR, CDR2 FQNEAQ (reference sequence). V lost 5 bases and J 4 bases, leaving 20 bases between the germline ends. CDR3 length: 16 residues. The CDR3 sequence is CASSPRPTRPVYGYTF. CDR3 DNA sequence: TGTGCCAGCAGCCCTCGACCCACTAGGCCGGTCTATGGCTACACCTTC.

This sequence joins TRBV5-1 and TRBJ1-2, with TRBD1 identical over 11 bases. The CDR3 runs to 12 residues. The germline CDR1 and CDR2 sequences are SGHRS and YFSETQ. V was pared by 3 bases and J by 8 bases, with 0 bases of the junction left unmatched. CDR3 nucleotides: TGCGCCAGCAGCTGGACAGGGGGCGGCTACACCTTC. It codes for CASSWTGGGYTF.

This chain links TRBV11-2 with TRBJ2-4; a possible D gene is TRBD1 (6 bases). This CDR3 contains 18 residues. Germline V gives CDR1 SGHAT, CDR2 FQNNGV. V lost 3 bases, J lost 2 bases, and 20 bases lay in between. In DNA form, the CDR3 reads TGTGCCAGCAGCTTTTTCTTACTCCGACAGGTACCCAAAAACATTCAGTACTTC. Amino acid sequence: CASSFFLLRQVPKNIQYF.

The chain employs TRBV7-9 and TRBJ2-3; a possible D gene is TRBD2 (5 bases). CDR1 and CDR2 from the germline V gene are SEHNR and FQNEAQ (reference sequence). The V gene lost 0 bases and the J gene lost 5 bases, with 9 bases spanning the gap. The CDR3 is 14 amino acids. The chain's CDR3 is CASSLAGEEDTQYF. The CDR3 DNA reads TGTGCCAGCAGCTTAGCGGGAGAGGAAGATACGCAGTATTTT.

This clone is medium-sized within its sample. This chain joins TRBV28 and TRBJ1-2; D gene ambiguous. This CDR3 comprises 13 residues. Germline assignment: CDR1 MDHEN and CDR2 SYDVKM. The V and J ends lost 5 bases and 8 bases respectively, with 15 bases between them. CDR3 region: CASSRPGKGGYTF. CDR3 bases: TGTGCCAGCAGTCGCCCGGGGAAGGGAGGCTACACCTTC.

The chain recombines TRBV6-2 or TRBV6-3 with TRBJ2-2, with a weak D call TRBD2 (6 bases). Germline lookup yields CDR1 MNHEY and CDR2 SVGEGT. V lost 5 bases and J 2 bases, leaving 21 bases between the germline ends. The CDR3 loop spans 18 amino acids. CDR3 nucleotide sequence: TGTGCCAGCAGTGACGACCGCGGAGGGCGGGTCAACACCGGGGAGCTGTTTTTT. Translated, it gives CASSDDRGGRVNTGELFF.

This clone occurred a few times. V is TRBV16 and J is TRBJ1-2; 10 positions agree with TRBD1. Losses at the gene ends were 0 bases for V and 7 bases for J; bases not matched to a gene: 11. The germline V gene has CDR1 KGHSY and CDR2 FQNENV. This CDR3 spans 17 amino acids. The CDR3 here is CASSQSLRTGGNSGYTF. The CDR3 DNA is TGTGCCAGCAGCCAATCTCTAAGGACAGGGGGAAACAGTGGCTACACCTTC. Complete variable domain (other parts from reference TRBV16 and TRBJ1-2): GEEVAQTPKHLVRGEGQKAKLYCAPIKGHSYVFWYQQVLKNEFKFLISFQNENVFDETGMPKERFSAKCLPNSPCSLEIQATKLEDSAVYFCASSQSLRTGGNSGYTFGSGTRLTVV.

The V gene is TRBV11-3, the J gene TRBJ2-3; the D gene could be TRBD1 or TRBD2 (6 bases each). The CDR3 sequence is 17 residues long. The germline gives CDR1 SGHNT, CDR2 YENEEA. V lost 7 bases to trimming and J lost 2 bases, with 22 bases between them. The CDR3 DNA reads as TGTGCCAGCACGCGGGACAACTCTACGGGACTCACAGATACGCAGTATTTT. The encoded protein is CASTRDNSTGLTDTQYF. Variable domain in full (rest from reference TRBV11-3 and TRBJ2-3): EAGVVQSPRYKIIEKKQPVAFWCNPISGHNTLYWYLQNLGQGPELLIRYENEEAVDDSQLPKDRFSAERLKGVDSTLKIQPAELGDSAVYLCASTRDNSTGLTDTQYFGPGTRLTVL.

The chain employs TRBV30 and TRBJ1-2, with D unclear. Germline CDR1 is GTSNPN and CDR2 is SVGIG (reference sequence). V lost 0 bases and J lost 4, with 3 bases in between. CDR3 size: 11 residues. CDR3 region: CAWSVGYGYTF. CDR3 sequence (DNA): TGTGCCTGGAGTGTCGGCTATGGCTACACCTTC.

V usage is TRBV7-2 and J usage is TRBJ2-5; the match to TRBD2 covers 15 bases. J was trimmed by 5 bases and V by 4 bases; bases with no gene match: 8. Germline CDR1 and CDR2: SGHTA and FQGNSA. The CDR3 runs 17 residues. The chain's CDR3 is CASSSWTSGRGGETQYF. The DNA for the CDR3 is TGTGCCAGCAGCTCCTGGACTAGCGGGAGGGGCGGTGAGACCCAGTACTTC.

In this sample, this clone turned up a few times. V and J are TRBV7-2 and TRBJ2-3; maybe TRBD2 (6 bases). CDR3 size: 14 residues. Germline CDR1 is SGHTA and CDR2 is FQGNSA. The V end lost 8 bases, the J end lost 0 bases, and 12 bases lay between the germline ends. The CDR3: CASGGAGSTDTQYF. The CDR3 region has the DNA TGTGCCAGCGGAGGGGCGGGGAGCACAGATACGCAGTATTTT. Variable domain in full (rest from reference TRBV7-2 and TRBJ2-3): GAGVSQSPSNKVTEKGKDVELRCDPISGHTALYWYRQSLGQGLEFLIYFQGNSAPDKSGLPSDRFSAERTGGSVSTLTIQRTQQEDSAVYLCASGGAGSTDTQYFGPGTRLTVL.

The chain uses TRBV6-1 and TRBJ1-2; no reliable D call. In germline, CDR1 is MNHNS, CDR2 SASEGT. V lost 3 bases and J 10 bases, leaving 15 bases between the germline ends. This CDR3 spans 13 amino acids. The CDR3 region has the DNA TGTGCCAGCAGTGACGCGGACCGCCCCTTCTACACCTTC. Translated: CASSDADRPFYTF.